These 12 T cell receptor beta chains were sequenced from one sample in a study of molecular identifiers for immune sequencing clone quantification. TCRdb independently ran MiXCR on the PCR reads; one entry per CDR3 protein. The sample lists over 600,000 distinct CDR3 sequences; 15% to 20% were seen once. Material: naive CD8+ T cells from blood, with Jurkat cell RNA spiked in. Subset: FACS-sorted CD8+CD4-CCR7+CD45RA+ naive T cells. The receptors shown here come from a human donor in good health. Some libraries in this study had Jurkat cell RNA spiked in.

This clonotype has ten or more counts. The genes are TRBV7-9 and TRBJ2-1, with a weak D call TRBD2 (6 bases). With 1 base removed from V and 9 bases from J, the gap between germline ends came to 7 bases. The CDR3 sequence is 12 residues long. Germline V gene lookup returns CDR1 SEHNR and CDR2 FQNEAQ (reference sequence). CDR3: CASSLVRGEQFF. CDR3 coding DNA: TGTGCCAGCAGCTTAGTGCGGGGTGAGCAGTTCTTC.

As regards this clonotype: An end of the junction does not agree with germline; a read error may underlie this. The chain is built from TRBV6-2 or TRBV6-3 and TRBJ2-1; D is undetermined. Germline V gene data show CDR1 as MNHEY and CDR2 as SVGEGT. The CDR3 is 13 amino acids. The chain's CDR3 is CASSYFDGNGQFF. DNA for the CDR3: TGTGCCAGCAGTTACTTTGACGGCAATGGGCAGTTCTTC.

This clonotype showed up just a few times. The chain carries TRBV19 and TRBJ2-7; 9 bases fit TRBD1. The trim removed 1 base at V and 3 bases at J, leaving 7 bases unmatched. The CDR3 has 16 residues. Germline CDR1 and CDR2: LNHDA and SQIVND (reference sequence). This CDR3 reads CASSIGTGTGNYEQYF. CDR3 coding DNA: TGTGCCAGTAGTATAGGAACAGGGACAGGGAACTACGAGCAGTACTTC.

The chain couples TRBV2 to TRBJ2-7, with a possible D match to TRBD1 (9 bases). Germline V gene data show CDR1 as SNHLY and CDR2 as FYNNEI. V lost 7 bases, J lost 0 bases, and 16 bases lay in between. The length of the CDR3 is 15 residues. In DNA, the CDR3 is TGTGCCAGCACCGGGAGGGACAGGGACTCCTACGAGCAGTACTTC. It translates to CASTGRDRDSYEQYF. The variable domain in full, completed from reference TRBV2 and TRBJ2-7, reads EPEVTQTPSHQVTQMGQEVILRCVPISNHLYFYWYRQILGQKVEFLVSFYNNEISEKSEIFDDQFSVERPDGSNFTLKIRSTKLEDSAMYFCASTGRDRDSYEQYFGPGTRLTVT.

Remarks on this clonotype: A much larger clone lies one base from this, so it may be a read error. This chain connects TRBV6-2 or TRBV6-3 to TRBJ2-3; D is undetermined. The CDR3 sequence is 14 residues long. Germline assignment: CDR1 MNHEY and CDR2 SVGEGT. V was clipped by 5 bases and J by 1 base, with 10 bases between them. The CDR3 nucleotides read TGTGCCAGCAGTAAAATTCGCGGCACAGATACGCAGTATTTT. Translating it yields CASSKIRGTDTQYF.

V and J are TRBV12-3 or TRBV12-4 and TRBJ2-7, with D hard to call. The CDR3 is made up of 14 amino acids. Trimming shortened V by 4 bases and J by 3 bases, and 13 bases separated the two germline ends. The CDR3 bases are TGTGCCAGCAGTTACTACCACGGAGACTACGAGCAGTACTTC. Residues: CASSYYHGDYEQYF.

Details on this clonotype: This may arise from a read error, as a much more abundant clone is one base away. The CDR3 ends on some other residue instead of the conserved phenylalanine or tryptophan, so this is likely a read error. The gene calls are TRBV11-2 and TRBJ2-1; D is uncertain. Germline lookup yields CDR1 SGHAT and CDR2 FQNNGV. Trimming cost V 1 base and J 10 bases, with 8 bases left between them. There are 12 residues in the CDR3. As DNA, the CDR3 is TGTGCCAGCAGCTTAGCTCCGCGGGAGCAGTTCTCC. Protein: CASSLAPREQFS.

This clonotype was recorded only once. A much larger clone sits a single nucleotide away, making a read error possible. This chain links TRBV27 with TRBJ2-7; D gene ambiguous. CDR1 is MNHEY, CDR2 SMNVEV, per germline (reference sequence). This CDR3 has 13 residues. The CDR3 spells CASSLFLASEQCF. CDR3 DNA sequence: TGTGCCAGCAGTTTGTTTCTTGCTTCCGAGCAGTGCTTC.

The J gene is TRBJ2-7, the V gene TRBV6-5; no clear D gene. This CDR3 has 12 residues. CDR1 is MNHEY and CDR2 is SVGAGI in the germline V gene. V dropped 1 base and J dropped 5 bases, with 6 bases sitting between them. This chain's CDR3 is CASSYYTHEQYF. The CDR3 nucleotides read TGTGCCAGCAGTTACTATACCCACGAGCAGTACTTC.

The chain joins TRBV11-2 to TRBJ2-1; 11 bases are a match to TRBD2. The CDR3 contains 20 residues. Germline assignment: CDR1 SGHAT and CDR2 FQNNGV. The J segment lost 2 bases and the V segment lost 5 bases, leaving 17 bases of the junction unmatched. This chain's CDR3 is CASSHPTIPLAGGPYNEQFF. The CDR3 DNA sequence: TGTGCCAGCAGCCATCCAACAATTCCCTTAGCGGGGGGGCCCTACAATGAGCAGTTCTTC.

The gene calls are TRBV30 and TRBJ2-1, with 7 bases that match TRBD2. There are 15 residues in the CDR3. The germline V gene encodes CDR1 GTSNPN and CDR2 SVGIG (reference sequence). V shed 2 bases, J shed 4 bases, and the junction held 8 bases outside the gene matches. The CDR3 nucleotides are TGTGCCTGGAGTCAGCTAGCGGAGGCGTACAATGAGCAGTTCTTC. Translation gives CAWSQLAEAYNEQFF.

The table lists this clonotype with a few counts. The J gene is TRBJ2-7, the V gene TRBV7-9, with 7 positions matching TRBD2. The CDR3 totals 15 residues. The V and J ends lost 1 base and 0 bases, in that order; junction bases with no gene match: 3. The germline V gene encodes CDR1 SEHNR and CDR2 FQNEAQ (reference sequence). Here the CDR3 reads CASSLVGGYSYEQYF. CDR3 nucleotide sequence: TGTGCCAGCAGCTTAGTGGGGGGGTACTCCTACGAGCAGTACTTC.